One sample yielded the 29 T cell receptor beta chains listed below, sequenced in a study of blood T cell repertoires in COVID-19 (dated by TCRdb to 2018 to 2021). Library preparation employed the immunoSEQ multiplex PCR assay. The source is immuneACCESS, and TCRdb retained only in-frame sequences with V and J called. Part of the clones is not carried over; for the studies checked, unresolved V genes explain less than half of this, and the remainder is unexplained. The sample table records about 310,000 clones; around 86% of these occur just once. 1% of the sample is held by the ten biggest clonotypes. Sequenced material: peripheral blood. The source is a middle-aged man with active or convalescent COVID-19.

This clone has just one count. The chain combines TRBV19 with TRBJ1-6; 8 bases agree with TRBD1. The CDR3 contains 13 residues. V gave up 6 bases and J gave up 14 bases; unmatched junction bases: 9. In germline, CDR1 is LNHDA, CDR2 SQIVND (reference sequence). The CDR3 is CASSPTGVVTLHF. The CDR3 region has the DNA TGTGCCAGTAGCCCGACAGGGGTGGTCACCCTCCACTTT. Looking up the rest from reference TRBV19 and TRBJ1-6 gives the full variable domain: DGGITQSPKYLFRKEGQNVTLSCEQNLNHDAMYWYRQDPGQGLRLIYYSQIVNDFQKGDIAEGYSVSREKKESFPLTVTSAQKNPTAFYLCASSPTGVVTLHFGNGTRLTVT.

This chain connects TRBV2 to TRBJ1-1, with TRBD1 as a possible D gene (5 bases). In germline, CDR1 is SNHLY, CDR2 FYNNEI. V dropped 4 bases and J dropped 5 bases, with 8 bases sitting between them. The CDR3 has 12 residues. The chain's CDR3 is CASSVGGTEAFF. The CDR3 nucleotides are TGTGCCAGCAGTGTCGGGGGAACTGAAGCTTTCTTT.

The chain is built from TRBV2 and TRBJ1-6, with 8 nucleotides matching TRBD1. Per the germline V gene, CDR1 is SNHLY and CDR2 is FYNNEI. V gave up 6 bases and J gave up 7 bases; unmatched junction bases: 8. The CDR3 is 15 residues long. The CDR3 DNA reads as TGTGCCAGCAGGGCGGACAGGGCTCACAATTCACCCCTCCACTTT. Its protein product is CASRADRAHNSPLHF. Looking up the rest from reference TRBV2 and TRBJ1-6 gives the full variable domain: EPEVTQTPSHQVTQMGQEVILRCVPISNHLYFYWYRQILGQKVEFLVSFYNNEISEKSEIFDDQFSVERPDGSNFTLKIRSTKLEDSAMYFCASRADRAHNSPLHFGNGTRLTVT.

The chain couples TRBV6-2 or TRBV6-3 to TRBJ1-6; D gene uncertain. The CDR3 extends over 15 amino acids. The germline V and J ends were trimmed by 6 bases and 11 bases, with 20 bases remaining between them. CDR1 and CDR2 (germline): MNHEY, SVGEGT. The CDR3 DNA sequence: TGTGCCAGCAGCCCACAGCAGATCAACCCCCCACCCCTCCACTTT. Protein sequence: CASSPQQINPPPLHF.

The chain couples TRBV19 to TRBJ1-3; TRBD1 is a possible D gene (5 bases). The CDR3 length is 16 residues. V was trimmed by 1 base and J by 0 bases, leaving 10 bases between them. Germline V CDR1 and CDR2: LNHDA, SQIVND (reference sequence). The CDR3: CASSIAGLTSGNTIYF. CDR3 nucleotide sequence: TGTGCCAGTAGTATAGCGGGACTGACCTCTGGAAACACCATATATTTT.

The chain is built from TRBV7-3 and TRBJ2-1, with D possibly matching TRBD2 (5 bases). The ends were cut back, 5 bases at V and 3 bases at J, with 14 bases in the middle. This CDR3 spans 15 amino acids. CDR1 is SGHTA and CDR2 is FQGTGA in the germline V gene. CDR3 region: CASSRRGNNYNEQFF. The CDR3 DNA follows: TGTGCCAGCAGCCGCCGGGGAAATAACTACAATGAGCAGTTCTTC.

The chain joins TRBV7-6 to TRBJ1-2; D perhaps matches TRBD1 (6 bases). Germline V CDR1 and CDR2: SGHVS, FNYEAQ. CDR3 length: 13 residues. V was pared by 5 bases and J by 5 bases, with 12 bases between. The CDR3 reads CASSLGDMYGYTF. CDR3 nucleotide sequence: TGTGCCAGCAGCCTTGGGGACATGTATGGCTACACCTTC.

CDR3 region: CASRWGDEQFF. The CDR3 DNA sequence: TGTGCCAGCAGGTGGGGGGATGAGCAGTTCTTC. The J gene is TRBJ2-1, the V gene TRBV2; weak D call: TRBD2 (6 bases). Looked up from germline, CDR1 is SNHLY and CDR2 is FYNNEI. This CDR3 has 11 amino acids. V was shortened by 6 bases and J by 8 bases, with 8 bases between the two germline ends.

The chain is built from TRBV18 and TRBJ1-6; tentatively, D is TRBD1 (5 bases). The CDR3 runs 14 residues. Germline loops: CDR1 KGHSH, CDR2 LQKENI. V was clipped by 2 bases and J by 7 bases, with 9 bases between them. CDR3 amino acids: CASSPIPGNSPLHF. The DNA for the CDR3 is TGTGCCAGCTCACCAATCCCAGGGAATTCACCCCTCCACTTT.

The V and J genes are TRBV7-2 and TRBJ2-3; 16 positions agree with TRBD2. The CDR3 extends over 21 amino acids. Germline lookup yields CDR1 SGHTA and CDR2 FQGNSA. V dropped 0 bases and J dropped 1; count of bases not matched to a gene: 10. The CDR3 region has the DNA TGTGCCAGCAGCTTAGCGTTGGGACTAGCGGGAGGGGGACGGGGCACAGATACGCAGTATTTT. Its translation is CASSLALGLAGGGRGTDTQYF.

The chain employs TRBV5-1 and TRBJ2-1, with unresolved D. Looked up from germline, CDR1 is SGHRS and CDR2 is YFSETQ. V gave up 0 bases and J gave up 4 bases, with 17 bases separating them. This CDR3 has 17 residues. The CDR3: CASSLDSLSASYNEQFF. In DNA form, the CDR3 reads TGCGCCAGCAGCTTGGACTCTCTCTCCGCTTCTTACAATGAGCAGTTCTTC.

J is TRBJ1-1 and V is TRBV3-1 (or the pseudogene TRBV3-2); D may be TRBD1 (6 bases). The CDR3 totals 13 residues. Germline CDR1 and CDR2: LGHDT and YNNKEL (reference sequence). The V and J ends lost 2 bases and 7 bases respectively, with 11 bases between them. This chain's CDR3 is CASSQRRGYEAFF. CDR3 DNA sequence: TGTGCCAGCAGCCAACGCAGGGGATATGAAGCTTTCTTT.

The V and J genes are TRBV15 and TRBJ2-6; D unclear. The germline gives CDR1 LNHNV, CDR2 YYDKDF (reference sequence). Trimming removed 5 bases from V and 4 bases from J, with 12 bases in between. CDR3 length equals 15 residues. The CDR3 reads CATSQSISGANVLTF. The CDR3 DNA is TGTGCCACCAGCCAATCTATCTCCGGGGCCAACGTCCTGACTTTC.

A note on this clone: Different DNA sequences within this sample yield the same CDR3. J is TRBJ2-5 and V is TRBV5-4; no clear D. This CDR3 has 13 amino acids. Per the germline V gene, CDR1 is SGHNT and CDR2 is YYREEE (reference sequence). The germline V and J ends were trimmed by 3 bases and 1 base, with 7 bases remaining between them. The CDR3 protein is CASSSGFQETQYF. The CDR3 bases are TGTGCCAGCAGCTCCGGGTTCCAAGAGACCCAGTACTTC. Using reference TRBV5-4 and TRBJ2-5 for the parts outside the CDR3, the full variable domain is ETGVTQSPTHLIKTRGQQVTLRCSSQSGHNTVSWYQQALGQGPQFIFQYYREEENGRGNFPPRFSGLQFPNYSSELNVNALELDDSALYLCASSSGFQETQYFGPGTRLLVL.

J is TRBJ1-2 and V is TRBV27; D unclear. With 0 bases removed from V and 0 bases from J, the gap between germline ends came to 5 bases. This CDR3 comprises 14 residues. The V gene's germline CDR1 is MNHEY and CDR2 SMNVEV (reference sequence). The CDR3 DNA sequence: TGTGCCAGCAGTTTATCCAGAACTAACTATGGCTACACCTTC. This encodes CASSLSRTNYGYTF.

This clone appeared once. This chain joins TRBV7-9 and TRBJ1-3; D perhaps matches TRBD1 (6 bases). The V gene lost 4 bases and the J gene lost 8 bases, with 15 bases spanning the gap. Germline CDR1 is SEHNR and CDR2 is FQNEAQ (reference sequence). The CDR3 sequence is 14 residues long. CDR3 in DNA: TGTGCCAGCAGCTCCCCGGGACAAGAGGACACCATATATTTT. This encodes CASSSPGQEDTIYF. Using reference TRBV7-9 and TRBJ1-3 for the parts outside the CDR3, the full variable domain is DTGVSQNPRHKITKRGQNVTFRCDPISEHNRLYWYRQTLGQGPEFLTYFQNEAQLEKSRLLSDRFSAERPKGSFSTLEIQRTEQGDSAMYLCASSSPGQEDTIYFGEGSWLTVV.

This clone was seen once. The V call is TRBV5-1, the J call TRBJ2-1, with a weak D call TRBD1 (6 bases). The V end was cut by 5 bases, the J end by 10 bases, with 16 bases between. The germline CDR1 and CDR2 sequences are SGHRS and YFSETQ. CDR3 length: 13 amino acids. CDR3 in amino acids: CASSPLGGDEQFF. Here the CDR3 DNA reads TGCGCCAGCAGTCCGTTAGGGGGTGACGAGCAGTTCTTC.

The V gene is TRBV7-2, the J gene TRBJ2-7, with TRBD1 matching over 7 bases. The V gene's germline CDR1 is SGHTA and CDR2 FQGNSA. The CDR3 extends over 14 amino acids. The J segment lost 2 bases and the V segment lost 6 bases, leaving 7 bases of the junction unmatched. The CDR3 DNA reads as TGTGCCAGCAGTTATGACAGGGCCGCCTACGAGCAGTACTTC. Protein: CASSYDRAAYEQYF.

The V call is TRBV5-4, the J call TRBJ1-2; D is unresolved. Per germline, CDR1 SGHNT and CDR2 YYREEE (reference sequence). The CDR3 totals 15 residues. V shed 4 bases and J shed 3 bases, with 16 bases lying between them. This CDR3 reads CASSHDTTVHYGYTF. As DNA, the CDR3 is TGTGCCAGCAGCCACGACACGACGGTACACTATGGCTACACCTTC.

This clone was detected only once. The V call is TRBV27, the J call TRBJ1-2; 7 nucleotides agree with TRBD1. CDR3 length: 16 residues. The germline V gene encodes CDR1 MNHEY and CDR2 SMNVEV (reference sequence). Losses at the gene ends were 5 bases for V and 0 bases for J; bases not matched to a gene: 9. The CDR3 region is CASSRQGVESNYGYTF. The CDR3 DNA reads TGTGCCAGCAGTCGACAGGGAGTTGAGTCTAACTATGGCTACACCTTC.

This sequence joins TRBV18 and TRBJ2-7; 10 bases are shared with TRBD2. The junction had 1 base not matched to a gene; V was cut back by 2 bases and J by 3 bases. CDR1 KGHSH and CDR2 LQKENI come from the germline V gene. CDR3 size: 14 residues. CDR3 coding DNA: TGTGCCAGCTCACCATCTAGCGGGGGCTACGAGCAGTACTTC. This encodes CASSPSSGGYEQYF.

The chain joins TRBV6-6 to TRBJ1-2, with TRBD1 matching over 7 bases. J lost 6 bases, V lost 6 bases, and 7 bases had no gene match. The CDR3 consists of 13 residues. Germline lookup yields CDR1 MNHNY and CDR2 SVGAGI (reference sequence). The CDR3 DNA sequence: TGTGCCAGCAGGGATACAGGGGACGATGGCTACACCTTC. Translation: CASRDTGDDGYTF.

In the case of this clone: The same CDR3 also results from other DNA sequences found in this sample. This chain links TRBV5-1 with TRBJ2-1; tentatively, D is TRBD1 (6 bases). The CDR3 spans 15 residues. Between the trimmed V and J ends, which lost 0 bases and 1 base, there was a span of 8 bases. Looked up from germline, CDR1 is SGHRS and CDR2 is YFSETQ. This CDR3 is CASSLAGDSYNEQFF. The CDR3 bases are TGCGCCAGCAGCTTGGCAGGGGATTCCTACAATGAGCAGTTCTTC.

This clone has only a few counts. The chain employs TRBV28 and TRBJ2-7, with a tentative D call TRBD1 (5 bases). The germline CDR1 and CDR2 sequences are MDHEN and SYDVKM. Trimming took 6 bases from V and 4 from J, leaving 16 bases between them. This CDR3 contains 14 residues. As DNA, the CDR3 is TGTGCCAGCAGACCAGGGTCCCTCCGATACGAGCAGTACTTC. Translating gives CASRPGSLRYEQYF.

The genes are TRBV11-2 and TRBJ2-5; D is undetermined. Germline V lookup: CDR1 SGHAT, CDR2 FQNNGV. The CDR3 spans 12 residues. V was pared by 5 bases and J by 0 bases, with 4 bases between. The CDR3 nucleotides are TGTGCCAGCAGCCCCGACCAAGAGACCCAGTACTTC. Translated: CASSPDQETQYF. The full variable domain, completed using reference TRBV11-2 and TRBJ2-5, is EAGVAQSPRYKIIEKRQSVAFWCNPISGHATLYWYQQILGQGPKLLIQFQNNGVVDDSQLPKDRFSAERLKGVDSTLKIQPAKLEDSAVYLCASSPDQETQYFGPGTRLLVL.

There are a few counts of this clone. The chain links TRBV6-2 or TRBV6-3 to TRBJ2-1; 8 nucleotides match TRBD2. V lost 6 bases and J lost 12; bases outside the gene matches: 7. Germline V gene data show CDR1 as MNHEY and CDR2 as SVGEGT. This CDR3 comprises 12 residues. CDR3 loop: CASSPPAGVQFF. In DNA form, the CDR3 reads TGTGCCAGCAGCCCCCCAGCGGGGGTGCAGTTCTTC.

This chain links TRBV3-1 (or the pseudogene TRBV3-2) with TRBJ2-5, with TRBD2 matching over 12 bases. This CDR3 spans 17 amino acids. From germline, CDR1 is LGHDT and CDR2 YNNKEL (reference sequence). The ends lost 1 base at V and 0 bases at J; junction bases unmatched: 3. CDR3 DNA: TGTGCCAGCAGCCAAGCTGGGACTAGCGGGTACCAAGAGACCCAGTACTTC. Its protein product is CASSQAGTSGYQETQYF.

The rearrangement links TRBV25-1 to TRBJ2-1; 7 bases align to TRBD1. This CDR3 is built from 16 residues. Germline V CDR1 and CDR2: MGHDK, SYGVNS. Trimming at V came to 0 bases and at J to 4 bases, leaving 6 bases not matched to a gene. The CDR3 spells CASSEYRDRKYNEQFF. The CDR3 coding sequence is TGTGCCAGCAGTGAATACCGGGACAGAAAGTACAATGAGCAGTTCTTC.

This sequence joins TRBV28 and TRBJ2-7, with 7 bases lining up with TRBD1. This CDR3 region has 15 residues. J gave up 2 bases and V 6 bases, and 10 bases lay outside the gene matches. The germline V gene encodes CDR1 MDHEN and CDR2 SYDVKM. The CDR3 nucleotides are TGTGCCAGCAGACCCCCGAACAGGGGAGCCTACGAGCAGTACTTC. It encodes CASRPPNRGAYEQYF.